Each of the 15 T cell receptor beta chains below was sequenced from the same sample in a study of T cells after yellow fever vaccination. TCRdb fed the 5' RACE reads into MiXCR, producing one record per CDR3 protein. The sample has over 300,000 distinct CDR3 sequences, around 6.8% seen once; the top ten hold around 17%. Specimen: PBMCs, collected around 45 days after the first yellow fever vaccination. The receptors stem from a man between 18 and 29 years old who received the YFV17D yellow fever vaccine.

Only a few counts were recorded for this clonotype. This CDR3 reads CASSSGDLANVLTF. The DNA for the CDR3 is TGTGCCAGCAGTTCCGGGGATCTGGCCAACGTCCTGACTTTC. The chain links TRBV12-3 or TRBV12-4 to TRBJ2-6, with D tentatively TRBD2 (5 bases). The length of the CDR3 is 14 residues. V was trimmed by 4 bases and J by 6 bases, leaving 10 bases between them.

J is TRBJ2-1 and V is TRBV3-1; D remains ambiguous. The germline V gene has CDR1 LGHDT and CDR2 YNNKEL (reference sequence). Trimming removed 4 bases at V and 0 bases at J, with 16 bases between. This CDR3 is built from 17 residues. CDR3 region: CASSLDSGDSSYNEQFF. In DNA, the CDR3 is TGTGCCAGCAGCCTAGACTCCGGCGATAGCTCCTACAATGAGCAGTTCTTC.

Points on this clonotype: A much larger clone differs by one base, so this may be a read error. V and J are TRBV20-1 and TRBJ1-5; D is uncertain. CDR1 and CDR2 (germline): DFQATT, SNEGSKA (reference sequence). The CDR3 is 14 amino acids. CDR3 sequence (DNA): TGCATTGCTAGCGTAGGCCCTAGCAATCAGCCCCAGCATTTT. The encoded protein is CIASVGPSNQPQHF.

The rearrangement links TRBV4-3 to TRBJ2-7; D gene ambiguous. There are 14 residues in the CDR3. CDR1 LGHNA and CDR2 YSLEER come from the germline V gene. Between the trimmed V and J ends, which lost 5 bases and 0 bases, there was a span of 11 bases. The CDR3 is CASSSAASSYEQYF. DNA of the CDR3: TGCGCCAGCAGCTCCGCGGCCAGCTCCTACGAGCAGTACTTC.

In this sample, this clonotype turned up many times. The chain recombines TRBV4-3 with TRBJ1-6, with D possibly TRBD1 on 5 matching bases. The CDR3 runs 17 residues. V dropped 0 bases and J dropped 10 bases, with 19 bases sitting between them. From germline, CDR1 is LGHNA and CDR2 YSLEER. CDR3 amino acids: CASSQDPAGRWSSPLHF. The CDR3 DNA follows: TGCGCCAGCAGCCAAGACCCAGCAGGGCGATGGAGCTCACCCCTCCACTTT.

This clonotype was found many times. The V and J genes are TRBV28 and TRBJ2-5; 7 bases align to TRBD1. The CDR3 covers 14 residues. The germline V gene has CDR1 MDHEN and CDR2 SYDVKM. J gave up 4 bases and V 6 bases, and 8 bases lay outside the gene matches. CDR3 loop: CASSRTGAIETQYF. CDR3 nucleotide sequence: TGTGCCAGCAGCCGTACAGGGGCCATAGAGACCCAGTACTTC. Supplemented by reference TRBV28 and TRBJ2-5, the full variable domain reads DVKVTQSSRYLVKRTGEKVFLECVQDMDHENMFWYRQDPGLGLRLIYFSYDVKMKEKGDIPEGYSVSREKKERFSLILESASTNQTSMYLCASSRTGAIETQYFGPGTRLLVL.

This clonotype was seen only a few times. The V call is TRBV27, the J call TRBJ2-1; D not certain. V was trimmed by 6 bases and J by 4 bases, leaving 13 bases between them. Germline assignment: CDR1 MNHEY and CDR2 SMNVEV (reference sequence). This CDR3 contains 14 residues. The CDR3 region has the DNA TGTGCCAGCAGGCCCGGCTTCAGATACAATGAGCAGTTCTTC. Protein: CASRPGFRYNEQFF.

V and J are TRBV5-5 and TRBJ2-5; no clear D gene. The CDR3 consists of 16 residues. From germline, CDR1 is SGHKS and CDR2 YYEKEE (reference sequence). Trimming removed 4 bases at V and 4 bases at J, with 20 bases between. The CDR3 here is CASSDTAGPSTETQYF. CDR3 nucleotide sequence: TGTGCCAGCAGCGATACCGCCGGGCCTTCAACAGAGACCCAGTACTTC. Supplemented by reference TRBV5-5 and TRBJ2-5, the full variable domain reads DAGVTQSPTHLIKTRGQQVTLRCSPISGHKSVSWYQQVLGQGPQFIFQYYEKEERGRGNFPDRFSARQFPNYSSELNVNALLLGDSALYLCASSDTAGPSTETQYFGPGTRLLVL.

This clonotype appeared many times. This chain links TRBV29-1 with TRBJ2-5; D remains unclear. The length of the CDR3 is 15 residues. V was trimmed by 2 bases and J by 0 bases, leaving 13 bases between them. Germline V CDR1 and CDR2: SQVTM, ANQGSEA. The CDR3 sequence: CSVENVGRYQETQYF. CDR3 sequence (DNA): TGCAGCGTTGAAAACGTAGGACGGTACCAAGAGACCCAGTACTTC.

The chain employs TRBV5-6 and TRBJ2-7; possibly TRBD2 for D (5 bases). Germline loops: CDR1 SGHDT, CDR2 YYEEEE. Deletions cut 6 bases from V and 2 bases from J, with 12 bases between. CDR3 length: 13 amino acids. CDR3 region: CASMAGPTYEQYV. For the CDR3, the DNA is TGTGCCAGCATGGCGGGTCCTACCTACGAGCAGTACGTC.

The chain has TRBV5-1 and TRBJ2-3; no clear D gene. Looked up from germline, CDR1 is SGHRS and CDR2 is YFSETQ. Trimming pared 3 bases from V and 5 bases from J, leaving 16 bases between. The CDR3 contains 15 residues. CDR3 sequence (DNA): TGCGCCAGCAGCTCCAGCCGGATTATTGGAGATACGCAGTATTTT. It yields the protein CASSSSRIIGDTQYF.

The V call is TRBV7-9, the J call TRBJ1-2; a possible D gene is TRBD1 (5 bases). V lost 5 bases, J lost 8 bases, and 18 bases lay in between. CDR3 size: 14 residues. Germline assignment: CDR1 SEHNR and CDR2 FQNEAQ (reference sequence). The CDR3 DNA reads TGTGCCAGCAGCCCGCCGGATTTCTCAGGGGGCTACACCTTC. This encodes CASSPPDFSGGYTF.

The chain has TRBV4-1 and TRBJ1-4; 7 bases fit TRBD1. V gave up 4 bases and J gave up 8 bases; unmatched junction bases: 13. The CDR3 has 16 residues. The germline gives CDR1 MGHRA, CDR2 YSYEKL. For the CDR3, the DNA is TGCGCCAGCAGCCCAGTTCCCGACAGGGAGGTGGAAAAACTGTTTTTT. This translates into CASSPVPDREVEKLFF.

In its sample, this clonotype was seen a few times. The chain uses TRBV4-3 and TRBJ1-2; a possible D gene is TRBD1 (6 bases). Germline loops: CDR1 LGHNA, CDR2 YSLEER. V lost 0 bases and J lost 1, with 9 bases in between. CDR3 size: 15 residues. The CDR3 here is CASSQDQGSNYGYTF. The CDR3 bases are TGCGCCAGCAGCCAAGATCAGGGGAGTAACTATGGCTACACCTTC.

This clonotype was counted a few times. This CDR3 reads CSARALPSAEAFF. CDR3 sequence (DNA): TGCAGTGCTAGAGCTCTCCCTAGCGCTGAAGCTTTCTTT. J is TRBJ1-1 and V is TRBV20-1; D is undetermined. Trimming removed 1 base from V and 6 bases from J, with 12 bases in between. The CDR3 extends over 13 amino acids. Germline lookup yields CDR1 DFQATT and CDR2 SNEGSKA (reference sequence).